Described below is a single T cell receptor (beta chain) sequence and its context. At least ten counts were recorded for this clonotype. The antigen it recognizes is unknown. Within one base of it there is no much larger clone, and no base qualities were kept. The run used an Illumina HiSeq 1500. Using fastp at Q25 and MiXCR, TCRdb reprocessed the public reads and kept productive beta chains. Each CDR3 protein appears once, grouped with its most common genes and DNA. The sample yields approximately 500,000 distinct CDR3 sequences; 11% were counted once. Of the sample, roughly a tenth falls within the top ten clones. This entry comes from a study of T cell repertoires in cytomegalovirus infection (dated by TCRdb to the late 2010s). For the wider study: Donor HLA type was relevant to the analysis, because carriage of CMV infection together with the matching HLA type was indicated by public TCR beta signatures. The paper's findings and limits, for the study overall: Carriers of CMV infection plus the relevant HLA type were discriminated by the cumulative frequency of public TCR beta family members in the study cohort and in an independent roughly 400-donor cohort. The ex vivo response was dominated by HLA-C-restricted CMV-specific TCR beta clonotypes, which also provided the single most frequent clonotype in two of eight donors.

The CDR1 and CDR2 encoded by the germline V gene are SGHAT and FQNNGV. V is pared back by 0 bases and J by 3 bases, with 26 bases lying between the germline termini. The CDR3, cysteine through phenylalanine, is 20 amino acids long. Left in the record is the CDR3 DNA by itself, 60 bases read in frame from the first base. This chain joins TRBV11-2 to TRBJ2-5, with no reliable assignment of the D segment. Sample: PBMCs. The sequence came from a human donor in good health (CMV status not recorded). Some clones in this sample may be carry-over from other donors' samples. In nucleotides, the sequence is TGTGCCAGCAGCTTAGATAAGCCGTCGGTCCACCCAGAGAGGAAAGAGACCCAGTACTTC. It translates as CASSLDKPSVHPERKETQYF. Reference TRBV11-2 and TRBJ2-5 proteins supply the regions before and after the CDR3; the full variable domain is: EAGVAQSPRYKIIEKRQSVAFWCNPISGHATLYWYQQILGQGPKLLIQFQNNGVVDDSQLPKDRFSAERLKGVDSTLKIQPAKLEDSAVYLCASSLDKPSVHPERKETQYFGPGTRLLVL.